Below are 29 T cell receptor beta chains sequenced from a single sample in a study of cytomegalovirus exposure and HLA in healthy donors. The study ran its PCR with 60 Vbeta and 13 Jbeta primers. Sequencing was performed with immunoSEQ multiplex PCR; in TCRdb, only in-frame clones are kept and a portion is missing. The top ten hold over 1% of the sample, which has around 130,000 clones, nearly 85% seen once. The sample was PBMCs. The origin of the receptors is a boy between 5 and 17 years old in good health and CMV-seronegative.

The chain employs TRBV2 and TRBJ2-7; 12 bases are a match to TRBD2. Germline loops: CDR1 SNHLY, CDR2 FYNNEI. The CDR3 spans 15 residues. Trimming cost V 6 bases and J 2 bases; bases outside gene matches: 5. This CDR3 reads CASRLAGGYTYEQYF. CDR3 DNA sequence: TGTGCCAGCAGGCTAGCGGGAGGGTACACCTACGAGCAGTACTTC.

This rearrangement joins TRBV30 to TRBJ1-6, with 7 bases identical to TRBD1. There are 14 residues in the CDR3. V trimming: 5 bases; J trimming: 11 bases; junction bases outside the gene matches: 12. Germline V gene sequence: CDR1 GTSNPN, CDR2 SVGIG (reference sequence). CDR3 loop: CAWAKDRDEAPLHF. CDR3 nucleotides: TGTGCCTGGGCGAAAGACAGGGACGAAGCACCCCTCCACTTT.

The chain couples TRBV5-1 to TRBJ2-1; 12 positions agree with TRBD2. The length of the CDR3 is 16 residues. The V segment lost 4 bases and the J segment 6 bases; nucleotides outside the gene matches: 8. CDR1 SGHRS and CDR2 YFSETQ come from the germline V gene. For the CDR3, the DNA is TGCGCCAGCAGCCTAGCGGGAGGGCCTTGGTCCAATGAGCAGTTCTTC. Its translation: CASSLAGGPWSNEQFF.

J is TRBJ2-5 and V is TRBV18, with 9 nucleotides matching TRBD1. The length of the CDR3 is 15 residues. In germline, CDR1 is KGHSH, CDR2 LQKENI. V lost 6 bases and J lost 0; bases outside the gene matches: 5. In DNA form, the CDR3 reads TGTGCCAGCTCCCGACAGGGGGGGTACCAAGAGACCCAGTACTTC. Translating it yields CASSRQGGYQETQYF.

V and J are TRBV6-1 and TRBJ2-1, with D possibly being TRBD2 (5 bases). Germline lookup yields CDR1 MNHNS and CDR2 SASEGT. V was shortened by 6 bases and J by 8 bases, with 14 bases between the two germline ends. The CDR3 covers 13 residues. CDR3 residues: CASRLRDGYEQFF. The DNA of the CDR3 is TGTGCCAGCAGGCTCCGGGATGGCTATGAGCAGTTCTTC.

This clone was seen a single time. The rearrangement links TRBV27 to TRBJ1-1, with D perhaps TRBD1 (6 bases). V shed 4 bases and J shed 11 bases, with 20 bases lying between them. This CDR3 region has 14 residues. Germline CDR1 and CDR2: MNHEY and SMNVEV (reference sequence). The CDR3: CASSSHREWIGAFF. The CDR3 DNA reads as TGTGCCAGCAGTTCCCACAGGGAGTGGATAGGGGCTTTCTTT.

This chain uses TRBV4-1 with TRBJ2-7; D not certain. This CDR3 has 14 residues. V lost 0 bases and J lost 1, with 7 bases in between. Per the germline V gene, CDR1 is MGHRA and CDR2 is YSYEKL. This chain's CDR3 is CASSQDSLSYEQYF. In DNA form, the CDR3 reads TGCGCCAGCAGCCAAGATTCACTTTCCTACGAGCAGTACTTC.

V usage is TRBV6-1 and J usage is TRBJ2-3; 7 bases align to TRBD2. Germline V gene data show CDR1 as MNHNS and CDR2 as SASEGT. The CDR3 sequence is 15 residues long. V gave up 4 bases and J gave up 12 bases; unmatched junction bases: 16. DNA of the CDR3: TGTGCCAGCAGTGCCTCTGCTTTAGTAGCGGGTTCCCAGTATTTT. Its protein product is CASSASALVAGSQYF.

Only a few counts were recorded for this clone. The genes are TRBV11-1 and TRBJ2-3, with unresolved D. This CDR3 comprises 13 residues. V lost 5 bases and J 4 bases, leaving 10 bases between the germline ends. The germline V gene has CDR1 SGHAT and CDR2 FQDESV (reference sequence). The CDR3 is CASSLDSADTQYF. Here the CDR3 DNA reads TGTGCCAGCAGCCTAGATTCGGCAGATACGCAGTATTTT.

The genes are TRBV6-6 and TRBJ2-7; 9 bases fit TRBD2. The CDR3 is 16 amino acids. J was trimmed by 2 bases and V by 0 bases; bases with no gene match: 5. Germline V lookup: CDR1 MNHNY, CDR2 SVGAGI (reference sequence). CDR3 bases: TGTGCCAGCAGTTACTCGGGCGGGAGGGCGACCTACGAGCAGTACTTC. Its translation is CASSYSGGRATYEQYF.

The genes are TRBV11-3 and TRBJ2-7; 7 positions agree with TRBD2. Germline loops: CDR1 SGHNT, CDR2 YENEEA. The CDR3 totals 14 residues. V dropped 1 base and J dropped 5; count of bases not matched to a gene: 5. This chain's CDR3 is CASSLGGRVHEQYF. CDR3 nucleotide sequence: TGTGCCAGCAGCTTAGGAGGGAGGGTCCACGAGCAGTACTTC.

The chain has TRBV19 and TRBJ2-7; 12 nucleotides align to TRBD2. The CDR3 contains 16 residues. CDR1 and CDR2 (germline): LNHDA, SQIVND (reference sequence). V was clipped by 5 bases and J by 1 base; unmatched bases: 6. The CDR3 loop is CASSLLAGGPSYEQYF. The CDR3 DNA is TGTGCCAGTAGTCTCCTAGCGGGAGGGCCGTCCTACGAGCAGTACTTC.

This clone was seen a single time. The chain has TRBV11-2 and TRBJ2-2; possibly TRBD2 for D (7 bases). V lost 5 bases, J lost 4 bases, and 17 bases lay in between. Germline V CDR1 and CDR2: SGHAT, FQNNGV. The CDR3 spans 16 residues. The CDR3 protein is CASSGGAWRSTGELFF. The CDR3 region has the DNA TGTGCCAGCAGCGGGGGGGCTTGGCGTAGCACCGGGGAGCTGTTTTTT.

This chain links TRBV4-3 with TRBJ2-1; 11 nucleotides line up with TRBD2. The CDR3 covers 17 residues. In germline, CDR1 is LGHNA, CDR2 YSLEER. V gave up 1 base and J gave up 5 bases; unmatched junction bases: 7. CDR3 DNA: TGCGCCAGCAGCCAAGCGGCTAGCGGGAGGCTGGACAATGAGCAGTTCTTC. Protein product: CASSQAASGRLDNEQFF.

The chain combines TRBV5-1 with TRBJ2-1; 8 bases match TRBD2. Losses at the gene ends were 3 bases for V and 8 bases for J; bases not matched to a gene: 7. Germline values: CDR1 SGHRS, CDR2 YFSETQ. This CDR3 region has 14 residues. The CDR3 coding sequence is TGCGCCAGCAGCTCCTCACTAGCGGTGGATGAGCAGTTCTTC. It codes for CASSSSLAVDEQFF.

The chain couples TRBV30 to TRBJ2-1, with TRBD2 matching over 11 bases. The CDR3 has 14 residues. Germline trimming cut 5 bases from V and 3 bases from J; bases unmatched to any gene: 3. Looked up from germline, CDR1 is GTSNPN and CDR2 is SVGIG (reference sequence). The chain's CDR3 is CAWQGLADYNEQFF. CDR3 sequence (DNA): TGTGCCTGGCAGGGACTAGCGGACTACAATGAGCAGTTCTTC.

The CDR3 DNA reads as TGCAGCGTTGTGTTCGGGGGTGGCAATGAGCAGTTCTTC. It yields the protein CSVVFGGGNEQFF. The chain recombines TRBV29-1 with TRBJ2-1; D possibly corresponds to TRBD2 (6 bases). Germline CDR1 reads SQVTM; CDR2 reads ANQGSEA. Trimming stripped 4 bases from V and 6 bases from J, with 13 bases between. CDR3 size: 13 residues.

The chain combines TRBV11-2 with TRBJ2-7; D gene uncertain. Germline values: CDR1 SGHAT, CDR2 FQNNGV. The CDR3 length is 13 residues. Trimming cost V 1 base and J 1 base, with 5 bases left between them. CDR3 residues: CASSLVLSYEQYF. The CDR3 region has the DNA TGTGCCAGCAGCTTAGTACTGTCCTACGAGCAGTACTTC.

The chain is built from TRBV4-1 and TRBJ2-1, with 8 nucleotides matching TRBD2. This CDR3 contains 15 residues. Trimming cost V 3 bases and J 8 bases; bases outside gene matches: 9. Germline loops: CDR1 MGHRA, CDR2 YSYEKL. CDR3 bases: TGCGCCAGCAGCCAGGCCAAGACTAGCGTGGATGAGCAGTTCTTC. Its protein product is CASSQAKTSVDEQFF.

The CDR3 region is CARTVAGEEQFF. CDR3 DNA sequence: TGTGCCCGAACGGTGGCGGGGGAGGAGCAGTTCTTC. The gene calls are TRBV30 and TRBJ2-1, with TRBD2 matching over 7 bases. Germline CDR1 and CDR2: GTSNPN and SVGIG (reference sequence). V lost 8 bases, J lost 10 bases, and 11 bases stayed unmatched. The CDR3 contains 12 residues.

This clone was seen more than once but under ten times. V is TRBV29-1 and J is TRBJ2-1, with a possible D match to TRBD2 (5 bases). V was pared by 5 bases and J by 0 bases, with 14 bases between. The CDR3 totals 15 residues. Germline assignment: CDR1 SQVTM and CDR2 ANQGSEA. The CDR3 loop is CSVWVEAGSYNEQFF. CDR3 sequence (DNA): TGCAGCGTTTGGGTGGAGGCGGGCTCCTACAATGAGCAGTTCTTC.

The CDR3: CASSPAWTSGTDTQYF. The CDR3, as DNA: TGTGCCAGCAGCCCAGCGTGGACTAGCGGCACAGATACGCAGTATTTT. V is TRBV11-1 and J is TRBJ2-3, with TRBD2 matching over 9 bases. The V gene end was trimmed by 5 bases and the J gene end by 1 base; junction bases not matched to a gene: 7. The CDR3 runs to 16 residues. Germline CDR1 reads SGHAT; CDR2 reads FQDESV (reference sequence).

A single count supports this clone. This chain links TRBV27 with TRBJ2-1; D ambiguous. This CDR3 spans 13 amino acids. Germline loops: CDR1 MNHEY, CDR2 SMNVEV (reference sequence). Trimming cost V 3 bases and J 4 bases, with 7 bases left between them. The CDR3 region is CASSLAAYNEQFF. In DNA form, the CDR3 reads TGTGCCAGCAGTTTGGCGGCGTACAATGAGCAGTTCTTC.

This chain connects TRBV27 to TRBJ2-1; a possible D gene is TRBD2 (6 bases). V lost 2 bases and J 1 base, leaving 9 bases between the germline ends. This CDR3 spans 15 amino acids. Per the germline V gene, CDR1 is MNHEY and CDR2 is SMNVEV (reference sequence). The CDR3 loop is CASSLPSASYNEQFF. CDR3 sequence (DNA): TGTGCCAGCAGTTTACCTAGCGCGTCCTACAATGAGCAGTTCTTC.

This clone has only a few counts. The chain is built from TRBV19 and TRBJ2-1; 9 positions match TRBD1. This CDR3 has 15 amino acids. CDR1 and CDR2 from the germline V gene are LNHDA and SQIVND (reference sequence). V trimming: 2 bases; J trimming: 8 bases; junction bases outside the gene matches: 7. Here the CDR3 DNA reads TGTGCCAGTAGTATATCCCTACAGGGGGCCCATGAGCAGTTCTTC. It codes for CASSISLQGAHEQFF.

In its sample, this clone was seen once. The gene calls are TRBV5-4 and TRBJ1-3, with a possible D match to TRBD1 (5 bases). The CDR3 length is 15 residues. V lost 4 bases to trimming and J lost 0 bases, with 11 bases between them. Per the germline V gene, CDR1 is SGHNT and CDR2 is YYREEE (reference sequence). The chain's CDR3 is CASSGTGVSGNTIYF. For the CDR3, the DNA is TGTGCCAGCAGCGGAACAGGAGTCTCTGGAAACACCATATATTTT.

As DNA, the CDR3 is TGTGCCAGCAGCCCCACGGGACAGGGGGGTGAAAAACTGTTTTTT. Translating it yields CASSPTGQGGEKLFF. This sequence joins TRBV7-9 and TRBJ1-4, with 11 positions matching TRBD1. V shed 5 bases and J 7 bases; nucleotides not matched to a gene: 6. CDR1 is SEHNR and CDR2 is FQNEAQ in the germline V gene (reference sequence). The CDR3 is 15 amino acids.

The chain carries TRBV6-5 and TRBJ2-1; D may be TRBD2 (5 bases). CDR3 length: 13 amino acids. Germline lookup yields CDR1 MNHEY and CDR2 SVGAGI. The ends were cut back, 7 bases at V and 9 bases at J, with 16 bases in the middle. The CDR3 loop reads CASTPRPGLEQFF. DNA for the CDR3: TGTGCCAGCACCCCCAGGCCTGGACTTGAGCAGTTCTTC.

The chain employs TRBV27 and TRBJ2-2; D is unclear. Trimming took 0 bases from V and 3 from J, leaving 5 bases between them. This CDR3 region has 14 residues. CDR1 and CDR2 from the germline V gene are MNHEY and SMNVEV (reference sequence). The CDR3: CASSLSEYTGELFF. In DNA, the CDR3 is TGTGCCAGCAGTTTATCGGAGTACACCGGGGAGCTGTTTTTT.